Presented here are 7 T cell receptor beta chains from one specimen sequenced in a study of OX40 agonist ivuxolimab in advanced cancers. This table comes from immunoSEQ multiplex PCR, and its TCRdb copy is limited to in-frame clones, with some not included. Seen here are approximately 60,000 clones, 80% to 90% observed once, and the top ten hold roughly 9.8%. Sequenced here: CD4+ or CD8+ T cells sorted from blood, sampled in a trial of the OX40 agonist ivuxolimab. These receptors originate from an adult with an advanced solid tumor such as melanoma, head and neck, liver or kidney cancer.

The chain joins TRBV6-1 to TRBJ1-4; D remains ambiguous. CDR3 length equals 14 residues. Trimming left V 6 bases short and J 8 bases short, with 16 bases between. Per germline, CDR1 MNHNS and CDR2 SASEGT. The CDR3 DNA follows: TGTGCCAGCAGCCGAAAGGGAGAGAACGAAAAACTGTTTTTT. Residues: CASSRKGENEKLFF.

Comment on this clone: Within the sample, other DNA sequences also encode this same CDR3. This rearrangement joins TRBV5-1 to TRBJ2-5, with a possible D match to TRBD2 (5 bases). The CDR3 consists of 13 residues. V lost 2 bases and J 1 base, leaving 6 bases between the germline ends. Looked up from germline, CDR1 is SGHRS and CDR2 is YFSETQ. In DNA form, the CDR3 reads TGCGCCAGCAGCTTCGGGGTCCAAGAGACCCAGTACTTC. Translated, it gives CASSFGVQETQYF.

A few counts support this clone. V is TRBV6-5 and J is TRBJ1-1, with a tentative D call TRBD1 (6 bases). Germline V CDR1 and CDR2: MNHEY, SVGAGI. The CDR3 consists of 14 residues. The V gene lost 6 bases and the J gene lost 3 bases, with 14 bases spanning the gap. The CDR3 bases are TGTGCCAGCAGGGAAGGGGGGTCCTACACTGAAGCTTTCTTT. Its protein product is CASREGGSYTEAFF.

The chain employs TRBV5-1 and TRBJ1-1; D perhaps matches TRBD1 (5 bases). Per germline, CDR1 SGHRS and CDR2 YFSETQ. This CDR3 has 16 amino acids. Trimming cost V 3 bases and J 5 bases, with 20 bases left between them. This chain's CDR3 is CASSSGDAAGRTEAFF. In nucleotides, the CDR3 is TGCGCCAGCAGCTCCGGGGATGCAGCAGGGAGGACTGAAGCTTTCTTT.

This clone came up once. V and J are TRBV5-1 and TRBJ1-1; a possible D gene is TRBD1 (5 bases). Trimming left V 0 bases short and J 1 base short, with 10 bases between. CDR3 size: 15 residues. Looked up from germline, CDR1 is SGHRS and CDR2 is YFSETQ. The DNA of the CDR3 is TGCGCCAGCAGCTTGGTACTTGGGGGGAACACTGAAGCTTTCTTT. Translated, it gives CASSLVLGGNTEAFF.

This chain joins TRBV7-9 and TRBJ1-5; D is ambiguous. The germline V gene encodes CDR1 SEHNR and CDR2 FQNEAQ (reference sequence). The CDR3 consists of 14 residues. V was pared by 0 bases and J by 2 bases, with 5 bases between. The CDR3 coding sequence is TGTGCCAGCAGCTTAGCGGTCGGCAATCAGCCCCAGCATTTT. Translating gives CASSLAVGNQPQHF.

This clone occurred a few times. This rearrangement joins TRBV19 to TRBJ1-6; D is possibly TRBD1 (5 bases). The CDR3 sequence is 16 residues long. V dropped 5 bases and J dropped 0 bases, with 11 bases sitting between them. Per the germline V gene, CDR1 is LNHDA and CDR2 is SQIVND (reference sequence). The CDR3 region is CASSRQSSSYNSPLHF. The CDR3 DNA reads as TGTGCCAGTAGTCGACAGTCGAGCTCCTATAATTCACCCCTCCACTTT.